The TCR beta chain under discussion was sequenced for a study of CD8 T cells in Susac syndrome. At the level of the study: Patients with Susac syndrome were, at the time of blood collection, therapy-naive, maintained on corticosteroids, or maintained on intravenous immunoglobulin alone.

Whole-study results and caveats: Where Susac syndrome CD4+ T cell repertoires were concerned, no clonal expansion was evident.

A quantity of about 0.45 to 1 ug RNA underwent reverse transcription using random hexamers. Multiplex immunoSEQ PCR targeted 54 Vbeta and 13 Jbeta TCR beta segments. TCRdb itself ran the immunoSEQ multiplex PCR reads through MiXCR, one entry per CDR3 protein. The table shows 150,000 to 200,000 distinct CDR3 sequences, with approximately 95% occurring only once. The TEMRA cells underwent FACS enrichment, while the CD8+ and CD4+ T cells underwent negative isolation. The CDR3 runs 14 residues. Germline CDR1 LGHDT, CDR2 YNNKEL (reference sequence). For this clonotype: What it binds is not known. Relative to the germline gene, one junction end is altered; a read error may explain this.

The receptor comes from a human donor with Susac syndrome. This sequence joins TRBV3-1 and TRBJ1-1; 9 nucleotides line up with TRBD1. The sequenced sample consisted of CD4+ T cells from PBMCs. This CDR3 is CASSPPGTGTVAFF. The CDR3, as DNA: TGTGCCAGCAGCCCTCCCGGGACAGGGACTGTAGCTTTCTTT.